The next 15 T cell receptor beta chains were all read from a single sample in a study of cytomegalovirus exposure and HLA in healthy donors. The assay was immunoSEQ multiplex PCR, and TCRdb's table has in-frame clones only and misses some. The data show 100,000 to 150,000 clones, roughly 89% seen once. The sequencing input was PBMCs. The source is a woman younger than 30 in good health and CMV-seronegative.

In this sample, this clone turned up many times. This chain uses TRBV27 with TRBJ1-2; 10 bases match TRBD1. V trimming: 6 bases; J trimming: 8 bases; junction bases outside the gene matches: 9. CDR3 length: 14 residues. Germline values: CDR1 MNHEY, CDR2 SMNVEV (reference sequence). Written as DNA, the CDR3 is TGTGCCAGCAGGCCCGGACAGGGGGTAGGCGGCTACACCTTC. It translates to CASRPGQGVGGYTF.

The V gene is TRBV7-2, the J gene TRBJ1-2; 10 bases map to TRBD1. This CDR3 spans 13 amino acids. With 6 bases clipped from V and 8 bases from J, the junction kept 6 bases outside the gene matches. Germline values: CDR1 SGHTA, CDR2 FQGNSA. CDR3 loop: CASSYDRGQGYTF. The CDR3 DNA follows: TGTGCCAGCAGTTACGACAGGGGGCAAGGCTACACCTTC.

The chain's CDR3 is CASSVDPGDGRQYF. The CDR3 DNA is TGTGCCAGCAGCGTAGATCCGGGGGACGGACGGCAGTACTTC. The chain couples TRBV9 to TRBJ2-7; the D gene is possibly TRBD2 (6 bases). Germline V gene data show CDR1 as SGDLS and CDR2 as YYNGEE. V was cut by 0 bases and J by 9 bases, with 16 bases left in between. The CDR3 totals 14 residues.

This clone was seen many times. V gene TRBV4-2 combines with J gene TRBJ2-3; 8 bases agree with TRBD2. The germline V gene encodes CDR1 LGHNA and CDR2 YNFKEQ. The CDR3 covers 16 residues. Trimming removed 5 bases from V and 4 bases from J; junction bases left unmatched: 11. In nucleotides, the CDR3 is TGTGCCAGCAGCTCCGCCCGGGGGGGCGGGGCAGATACGCAGTATTTT. Translation gives CASSSARGGGADTQYF.

The rearrangement joins TRBV9 to TRBJ2-7, with D uncertain. The CDR3 extends over 13 amino acids. The germline V gene has CDR1 SGDLS and CDR2 YYNGEE. V was clipped by 4 bases and J by 6 bases, with 14 bases between them. The CDR3 loop is CASSSLGGAEQYF. In DNA, the CDR3 is TGTGCCAGCAGCTCACTTGGCGGCGCCGAGCAGTACTTC.

CDR3 region: CASSRLAGGPDEQYF. CDR3 in DNA: TGTGCCAGCAGTCGACTAGCGGGGGGGCCCGACGAGCAGTACTTC. This chain joins TRBV2 and TRBJ2-7; 14 bases line up with TRBD2. Germline CDR1 reads SNHLY; CDR2 reads FYNNEI. V shed 5 bases, J shed 5 bases, and the junction held 5 bases outside the gene matches. The CDR3 contains 15 residues.

The chain recombines TRBV5-1 with TRBJ2-3; the D gene is possibly TRBD2 (6 bases). CDR1 SGHRS and CDR2 YFSETQ come from the germline V gene. Trimming shortened V by 1 base and J by 2 bases, and 14 bases separated the two germline ends. This CDR3 is built from 16 residues. The CDR3 is CASSLFAGSVTDTQYF. In DNA, the CDR3 is TGCGCCAGCAGCTTGTTCGCGGGAAGTGTCACAGATACGCAGTATTTT.

The chain employs TRBV6-6 and TRBJ1-4; D gene uncertain. V lost 10 bases and J lost 0, with 9 bases in between. This CDR3 has 13 amino acids. In germline, CDR1 is MNHNY, CDR2 SVGAGI (reference sequence). The CDR3 region is CAMRRATNEKLFF. The CDR3 region has the DNA TGTGCCATGAGGAGGGCAACTAATGAAAAACTGTTTTTT.

The chain carries TRBV5-4 and TRBJ2-1; D is ambiguous. Germline V lookup: CDR1 SGHNT, CDR2 YYREEE (reference sequence). The CDR3 spans 16 residues. The ends were cut back, 5 bases at V and 2 bases at J, with 17 bases in the middle. The CDR3 here is CASSRRLRSAYNEQFF. CDR3 sequence (DNA): TGTGCCAGCAGTCGAAGACTCCGATCGGCCTACAATGAGCAGTTCTTC.

This clone was found a few times. The V gene is TRBV7-8, the J gene TRBJ1-1; perhaps TRBD1 as D (6 bases). The length of the CDR3 is 14 residues. The germline V and J ends were trimmed by 2 bases and 0 bases, with 7 bases remaining between them. CDR1 and CDR2 from the germline V gene are SGHVS and FQNEAQ. The CDR3 nucleotides are TGTGCCAGCAGCTTACAGGGGTTGAACACTGAAGCTTTCTTT. Its translation is CASSLQGLNTEAFF. The variable domain in full, completed from reference TRBV7-8 and TRBJ1-1, reads GAGVSQSPRYKVAKRGQDVALRCDPISGHVSLFWYQQALGQGPEFLTYFQNEAQLDKSGLPSDRFFAERPEGSVSTLKIQRTQQEDSAVYLCASSLQGLNTEAFFGQGTRLTVV.

The chain is built from TRBV19 and TRBJ1-2; D is undetermined. Germline V lookup: CDR1 LNHDA, CDR2 SQIVND (reference sequence). This CDR3 is built from 13 residues. Trimming pared 3 bases from V and 13 bases from J, leaving 18 bases between. The DNA for the CDR3 is TGTGCCAGTAGTATGTTTATTGGGAGGTTACCCACCTTC. It is translated as CASSMFIGRLPTF. Variable domain in full (rest from reference TRBV19 and TRBJ1-2): DGGITQSPKYLFRKEGQNVTLSCEQNLNHDAMYWYRQDPGQGLRLIYYSQIVNDFQKGDIAEGYSVSREKKESFPLTVTSAQKNPTAFYLCASSMFIGRLPTFGSGTRLTVV.

The chain links TRBV27 to TRBJ2-7, with 8 bases matching TRBD1. CDR3 length: 16 amino acids. Germline V gives CDR1 MNHEY, CDR2 SMNVEV (reference sequence). V lost 5 bases to trimming and J lost 1 base; unmatched junction nucleotides: 10. The chain's CDR3 is CASSAALRDRSYEQYF. In nucleotides, the CDR3 is TGTGCCAGCAGTGCCGCTCTCCGGGACAGGTCCTACGAGCAGTACTTC.

V gene TRBV6-5 combines with J gene TRBJ2-1, with 8 bases aligning to TRBD1. In germline, CDR1 is MNHEY, CDR2 SVGAGI. CDR3 length equals 15 residues. J lost 2 bases, V lost 5 bases, and 5 bases had no gene match. In DNA form, the CDR3 reads TGTGCCAGCAGTCGAGACAGGGGAACCTACAATGAGCAGTTCTTC. It specifies CASSRDRGTYNEQFF.

The DNA for the CDR3 is TGTGCCAGCAGCTCAGGACAGGGAGGGTCGGAGACCCAGTACTTC. It specifies CASSSGQGGSETQYF. The rearrangement uses TRBV5-8 and TRBJ2-5, with D perhaps TRBD1 (8 bases). Germline V gene sequence: CDR1 SGHTS, CDR2 YDEGEE. Trimming cost V 3 bases and J 5 bases, with 17 bases left between them. This CDR3 spans 15 amino acids.

The rearrangement joins TRBV7-9 to TRBJ1-4; D is perhaps TRBD1 (5 bases). V lost 0 bases and J lost 7, with 12 bases in between. Germline lookup yields CDR1 SEHNR and CDR2 FQNEAQ (reference sequence). The CDR3 is made up of 15 amino acids. CDR3 nucleotide sequence: TGTGCCAGCAGCTTAGCGGGGAGGGGACGTGAAAAACTGTTTTTT. Amino acids: CASSLAGRGREKLFF.